This T cell receptor (beta chain) was found in a study of monozygotic twins with inflammatory bowel disease. Study-level results: Fewer clonotypes were shared with others by IBD patients than by healthy twins, especially with disease activity. On the inverse Simpson index, IBD patients scored lower for TCRbeta diversity than healthy co-twins.

As for this clonotype: Antigen unknown.

Incorporation of UMIs carrying a 6-nucleotide sample barcode was performed by template switching. TCRdb reanalyzed the 5' RACE reads and collapses them to one entry per CDR3 protein, without DNA. The specimen's table records a few hundred thousand distinct CDR3 sequences. The CDR3 is 14 residues long. Germline CDR1 SGHRS, CDR2 YFSETQ. The clonotype comes from a human donor with ulcerative colitis or Crohn's disease, or a healthy co-twin of an affected twin (not recorded which). What was sequenced was blood. V usage is TRBV5-1 and J usage is TRBJ2-7; TCRdb's D gene call, TRBD2, goes unchecked for lack of DNA. CDR3 sequence reads: CASSLYPSLGEQYF. Combining the CDR3 with reference TRBV5-1 and TRBJ2-7 gives the whole variable domain KAGVTQTPRYLIKTRGQQVTLSCSPISGHRSVSWYQQTPGQGLQFLFEYFSETQRNKGNFPGRFSGRQFSNSRSEMNVSTLELGDSALYLCASSLYPSLGEQYFGPGTRLTVT.